These 21 T cell receptor beta chains originate from one sample sequenced in a study of post-analysis software for immune sequencing data. Built from TCR beta cDNA, the libraries had unique molecular identifiers in them. TCRdb itself ran the PCR reads through MiXCR, one entry per CDR3 protein. The sample has roughly 800,000 distinct CDR3 sequences, about 43% seen once. Study-wide results and limits: Four or five TRBV segments (TRBV5-6, TRBV5-1 and TRBV20-1 among them) occurred more frequently in patients than in controls.

These receptors have no known antigen. Sequencing was done on a sample of blood. The receptors shown here come from a girl aged 10 to 17 with multiple sclerosis.

Regarding this clonotype: The final CDR3 position lacks the conserved phenylalanine or tryptophan, pointing to a likely read error. V and J are TRBV6-5 and TRBJ2-4; 7 positions match TRBD1. The DNA end is more similar to TRBJ2-7, so the J call may be wrong. Looked up from germline, CDR1 is MNHEY and CDR2 is SVGAGI. The CDR3 has 14 residues. CDR3 region: CASSYSTGPYEQYL. The CDR3 nucleotides read TGTGCCAGCAGTTACTCGACAGGGCCGTACGAGCAGTACCTC.

The V and J genes are TRBV20-1 and TRBJ2-4, with 8 bases that match TRBD1. TRBJ2-7 matches the DNA end more closely, so the J call is doubtful. CDR1 and CDR2 (germline): DFQATT, SNEGSKA (reference sequence). This CDR3 has 16 residues. CDR3: CSARDAWDRPTYEQYF. In nucleotides, the CDR3 is TGCAGTGCTAGAGATGCTTGGGACAGGCCTACCTACGAGCAGTACTTC.

This clonotype was seen only a few times. This chain links TRBV6-1 with TRBJ2-1, with D possibly TRBD2 on 7 matching bases. The CDR3 runs to 15 residues. Trimming took 2 bases from V and 8 from J, leaving 16 bases between them. CDR1 is MNHNS, CDR2 SASEGT, per germline. CDR3 region: CASSELADGGHEQFF. For the CDR3, the DNA is TGTGCCAGCAGTGAACTAGCGGACGGGGGCCATGAGCAGTTCTTC.

In regard to this clonotype: One end of the junction fails to match germline, which may point to a read error. V is TRBV4-3 and J is TRBJ2-3; 9 bases match TRBD1. CDR3 length equals 17 residues. Germline CDR1 LGHNA, CDR2 YSLEER. The DNA of the CDR3 is TGCGCCAGCAGCCAAGACTGGGACAGGGAAATTTGGGATACGCAGGATTTT. Its translation: CASSQDWDREIWDTQDF.

The rearrangement links TRBV20-1 to TRBJ2-3; 13 bases fit TRBD2. The CDR3 spans 17 residues. The ends lost 5 bases at V and 0 bases at J; junction bases unmatched: 8. From germline, CDR1 is DFQATT and CDR2 SNEGSKA (reference sequence). For the CDR3, the DNA is TGCAGTGCTGCCGGGACTAGCGGGACTCTAAGCACAGATACGCAGTATTTT. Its protein product is CSAAGTSGTLSTDTQYF.

This chain uses TRBV6-2 or TRBV6-3 with TRBJ2-3, with D tentatively TRBD2 (5 bases). The CDR3 spans 14 residues. Germline V gene lookup returns CDR1 MNHEY and CDR2 SVGEGT. The V gene lost 6 bases and the J gene lost 2 bases, with 12 bases spanning the gap. CDR3 residues: CASSGDYDTDTQYF. In DNA, the CDR3 is TGTGCCAGCAGCGGTGACTATGACACAGATACGCAGTATTTT.

This clonotype was observed a handful of times. The V and J genes are TRBV20-1 and TRBJ2-7, with D perhaps TRBD2 (5 bases). Germline V gene sequence: CDR1 DFQATT, CDR2 SNEGSKA (reference sequence). The CDR3 spans 15 residues. V gave up 3 bases and J gave up 0 bases, with 15 bases separating them. This CDR3 is CSASKGEGFSYEQYF. As DNA, the CDR3 is TGCAGTGCTAGCAAAGGTGAGGGATTCTCCTACGAGCAGTACTTC.

The table lists this clonotype with a few counts. At one of its ends the junction is not consistent with the germline gene, which may arise from a read error. The chain recombines TRBV29-1 with TRBJ2-3; possibly TRBD2 for D (6 bases). Germline CDR1 is SQVTM and CDR2 is ANQGSEA. The CDR3 is 14 amino acids. The CDR3 is CSVEDRGSTDTQYF. In nucleotides, the CDR3 is TGCAGTGTTGAAGATCGGGGGAGCACAGATACGCAGTATTTT.

The chain joins TRBV28 to TRBJ2-3, with D perhaps matching TRBD1 (6 bases). The CDR3 length is 16 residues. Germline-derived CDR1 and CDR2 are MDHEN and SYDVKM. The V end lost 5 bases, the J end lost 6 bases, and 21 bases lay between the germline ends. The CDR3 protein is CASSPPGEILKDTQYF. The CDR3 nucleotides are TGTGCCAGCAGTCCCCCAGGGGAGATTCTTAAGGATACGCAGTATTTT.

The table lists this clonotype with a few counts. The V and J genes are TRBV29-1 and TRBJ2-5; possible D gene TRBD1, 7 bases. V was cut by 3 bases and J by 3 bases, with 23 bases left in between. Germline V gene lookup returns CDR1 SQVTM and CDR2 ANQGSEA. CDR3 length equals 17 residues. The CDR3 DNA reads TGCAGCGTTGAGGTAGCAGGGGGGCTACGGCCAGAAGAGACCCAGTACTTC. Encoded protein: CSVEVAGGLRPEETQYF.

This clonotype has only a few counts. The CDR3 region has the DNA TGTGCCAGCAGCCCTCAGGACAGTCACAATGAGCAGTTCTTC. It translates to CASSPQDSHNEQFF. V is TRBV7-3 and J is TRBJ2-1; TRBD1 might be the D (6 bases). Trimming left V 5 bases short and J 5 bases short, with 13 bases between. The CDR3 extends over 14 amino acids. Germline loops: CDR1 SGHTA, CDR2 FQGTGA.

The rearrangement links TRBV6-5 to TRBJ2-3; 11 positions match TRBD2. Trimming at V came to 6 bases and at J to 6 bases, leaving 8 bases not matched to a gene. CDR1 is MNHEY, CDR2 SVGAGI, per germline. The CDR3 runs to 15 residues. The DNA for the CDR3 is TGTGCCAGCAGCCCCGGGACTAGCGGATGGGATACGCAGTATTTT. Protein sequence: CASSPGTSGWDTQYF.

The chain links TRBV20-1 to TRBJ1-4, with D possibly matching TRBD1 (6 bases). Germline V gives CDR1 DFQATT, CDR2 SNEGSKA (reference sequence). The CDR3 has 13 amino acids. Trimming cost V 5 bases and J 8 bases, with 15 bases left between them. The CDR3 DNA reads TGCAGTGCTTCCGCGGGGGCGCGGGAAAAACTGTTTTTT. Translating it yields CSASAGAREKLFF.

This clonotype came up a few times. This chain uses TRBV18 with TRBJ2-4, with D possibly being TRBD1 (5 bases). The V gene's germline CDR1 is KGHSH and CDR2 LQKENI. The CDR3 sequence is 16 residues long. V lost 3 bases and J 5 bases, leaving 17 bases between the germline ends. The CDR3, as DNA: TGTGCCAGCTCACCCAGTCCGACAGAGCTACAAAACATTCAGTACTTC. Its protein product is CASSPSPTELQNIQYF. The whole variable domain, remainder taken from reference TRBV18 and TRBJ2-4, is NAGVMQNPRHLVRRRGQEARLRCSPMKGHSHVYWYRQLPEEGLKFMVYLQKENIIDESGMPKERFSAEFPKEGPSILRIQQVVRGDSAAYFCASSPSPTELQNIQYFGAGTRLSVL.

In its sample, this clonotype was seen a few times. This chain joins TRBV20-1 and TRBJ2-7; tentatively, D is TRBD2 (6 bases). CDR3 size: 14 residues. Per germline, CDR1 DFQATT and CDR2 SNEGSKA (reference sequence). Trimming stripped 4 bases from V and 4 bases from J, with 17 bases between. The CDR3 region is CSAIGETSDYEQYF. The CDR3 region has the DNA TGCAGTGCTATTGGGGAGACTAGTGATTACGAGCAGTACTTC.

This clonotype came up a few times. The rearrangement joins TRBV4-1 to TRBJ2-1, with 9 bases matching TRBD1. Germline V gene sequence: CDR1 MGHRA, CDR2 YSYEKL. The CDR3 covers 16 residues. Trimming at V came to 0 bases and at J to 4 bases, leaving 4 bases not matched to a gene. In DNA, the CDR3 is TGCGCCAGCAGCCAAGAAGGACAGGGGACTTACAATGAGCAGTTCTTC. Translated, it gives CASSQEGQGTYNEQFF.

The chain has TRBV20-1 and TRBJ2-3, with D hard to call. Trimming removed 6 bases from V and 2 bases from J, with 9 bases in between. Germline loops: CDR1 DFQATT, CDR2 SNEGSKA (reference sequence). The CDR3 covers 12 residues. CDR3 amino acids: CSAKANTDTQYF. For the CDR3, the DNA is TGCAGTGCCAAAGCCAACACAGATACGCAGTATTTT.

The rearrangement links TRBV12-3 or TRBV12-4 to TRBJ1-2; 8 bases line up with TRBD1. The CDR3 consists of 14 residues. The V gene end was trimmed by 7 bases and the J gene end by 4 bases; junction bases not matched to a gene: 8. This chain's CDR3 is CASTLDRVGYGYTF. In nucleotides, the CDR3 is TGTGCCAGCACCTTGGACAGGGTTGGCTATGGCTACACCTTC.

A few counts support this clonotype. The rearrangement uses TRBV20-1 and TRBJ2-5; the D gene is possibly TRBD2 (6 bases). The J call could be wrong; TRBJ2-7 is a better fit for the DNA end. CDR1 DFQATT and CDR2 SNEGSKA come from the germline V gene (reference sequence). The CDR3 has 14 amino acids. The CDR3 bases are TGCAGTGCTAGGTCAGGGCTAGCGAGATACGAGCAGTACTTC. It translates to CSARSGLARYEQYF.

J is TRBJ2-5 and V is TRBV7-2, with D perhaps TRBD1 or TRBD2 (5 bases each). CDR3 length equals 14 residues. In germline, CDR1 is SGHTA, CDR2 FQGNSA. Trimming stripped 5 bases from V and 2 bases from J, with 12 bases between. The DNA of the CDR3 is TGTGCCAGCAGCCGCAGGGACGCACAAGAGACCCAGTACTTC. This translates into CASSRRDAQETQYF.

This chain links TRBV7-2 with TRBJ2-1; 11 bases are shared with TRBD2. J was trimmed by 2 bases and V by 6 bases; bases with no gene match: 3. The germline V gene encodes CDR1 SGHTA and CDR2 FQGNSA. The CDR3 sequence is 15 residues long. The CDR3 reads CASSLSGRAYNEQFF. For the CDR3, the DNA is TGTGCCAGCAGTCTTAGCGGGAGGGCCTACAATGAGCAGTTCTTC.